This is a list of T cell receptor beta chains from one sample in a study of T cells expressing NK-cell markers. For each CDR3 protein, TCRdb gives one entry from its re-call of the 5' RACE reads, without DNA. This listing includes 90,000 to 130,000 distinct CDR3 sequences. The sequencing input was blood T cells: a sorted CD56 or NKG2C T cell subset, CD4+ or CD8+ T cells, or bulk PBMC T cells (not recorded which). These receptors all stem from a woman aged 18 to 75 in good health. Both conserved end residues are part of each CDR3.

V	J	CDR3
TRBV7-2	TRBJ2-7	CASTPGGTAYEQYF
TRBV4-1	TRBJ2-1	CASSPGEGTFYNEQFF
TRBV5-4	TRBJ2-3	CASTQGALSTDTQYF
TRBV7-2	TRBJ2-5	CASSLGLGPVF
TRBV12-3/TRBV12-4	TRBJ2-3	CASRTLVGPATDTQYF
TRBV5-6	TRBJ2-7	CASSTDSYEQYF
TRBV5-4	TRBJ2-1	CASSPIAGEQFF
TRBV27	TRBJ2-7	CASSLELRGVYEQYF
TRBV4-3	TRBJ1-2	CASSQDLPETNYGYTF
TRBV29-1	TRBJ1-2	CSVEETGNYGYTF
TRBV24-1	TRBJ2-2	CATSDQRNTGELFF
TRBV7-9	TRBJ2-1	CASSFGFSYNEQFF
TRBV15	TRBJ2-1	CATSRDLGTRFDEQFF
TRBV23-1	TRBJ2-4	CASSQTTSGPGPAKNIQYF
TRBV20-1	TRBJ1-5	CSARLGVKADNQPQHF
TRBV20-1	TRBJ2-1	CSARGWGGSYNEQFF
TRBV12-3/TRBV12-4	TRBJ2-1	CASRTAGSYNEQFF
TRBV12-3/TRBV12-4	TRBJ2-1	CASRGVGIYNEQFF
TRBV28	TRBJ2-5	CASSFLREGLETQYF
TRBV6-2/TRBV6-3	TRBJ2-1	CASSYSASGRTSGLLSEQFF
TRBV6-5	TRBJ2-5	CASSYRGGPGQETQYF
TRBV12-3/TRBV12-4	TRBJ2-3	CASSQRGGFTDTQYF
TRBV21-1	TRBJ2-2	CASSPRKGYGGELFF
TRBV11-2	TRBJ2-7	CASSPRGSGLNYEQYF
TRBV10-2	TRBJ2-1	CASSESLVGYNEQFF
TRBV29-1	TRBJ1-2	CSVGGSRTNYGYTF
TRBV20-1	TRBJ2-1	CSAKGDRDSSEQFF
TRBV12-3/TRBV12-4	TRBJ2-3	CASSQPGQTLNTDTQYF
TRBV9	TRBJ2-5	CASSASLAVQETQYF
TRBV27	TRBJ1-6	CASRPGPHSPLHF
TRBV5-6	TRBJ2-7	CASSDTVTGFVAYEQYF
TRBV29-1	TRBJ1-2	CSVVVGDLRGYTF
TRBV6-1	TRBJ1-1	CASSESPLNTEAFF
TRBV6-1	TRBJ1-4	CASSPGQRATNEKLFF
TRBV6-5	TRBJ1-1	CASSYHQANTEAFF
TRBV20-1	TRBJ1-3	CSAREGDSHAGNTIYF
TRBV12-3/TRBV12-4	TRBJ2-3	CASSLAGNLDTQYF
TRBV4-3	TRBJ1-1	CASSQDWQAAVNTEAFF
TRBV7-3	TRBJ2-1	CASSSVAGSSYNEQFF
TRBV12-3/TRBV12-4	TRBJ2-5	CASSPGQIGIQETQYF
TRBV5-1	TRBJ2-3	CASSSEGTGITSSTDTQYF
TRBV6-1	TRBJ1-3	CASSPRPANSGNTIYF
TRBV7-7	TRBJ2-1	CASSLSSRNEQFF
TRBV12-3/TRBV12-4	TRBJ1-2	CASSVAGFWNYGYTF
TRBV2	TRBJ2-1	CASSEHLARGKNEQFF
TRBV24-1	TRBJ1-3	CATSDSRQNTIYF
TRBV27	TRBJ2-3	CASSPIGTGGSDTQYF
TRBV7-9	TRBJ2-7	CASSFAGQPYEQYF
TRBV29-1	TRBJ2-2	CSVGRSGELFF
TRBV6-5	TRBJ2-1	CASSYSTNYNEQFF